These 8 T cell receptor delta chains came from one sample sequenced in a study of gamma-delta chains in newborns, infants, children. TCRdb fed the reads to CATT. The table lists more than 3,500 delta-chain clones, over 2% of them singletons. Material for sequencing was blood. The receptors derive from a child who was a newborn, infant or young child, either healthy, febrile or measles-vaccinated (not recorded which).

In this sample, this clone turned up a few times. A far larger clone is a single base away, which makes a read error likely. Other DNA sequences in this specimen translate into the identical CDR3. The J gene is TRDJ3, the V gene TRDV2; 7 bases agree with TRDD3. The CDR3 has 15 amino acids. The germline V gene has CDR1 GEAIGNYY and CDR2 EKD. In DNA, the CDR3 is TGTGCCTGTGACACGGGATACTGGGACACCCGACAAATGTTTTTC. The encoded protein is CACDTGYWDTRQMFF.

This clone was counted between two and nine times. Its ends do not fully match the called genes, so a read error is possible. The V and J genes are TRDV1 and TRDJ1; 13 positions match TRDD3. The CDR3 extends over 16 amino acids. Germline CDR1 is TSWWSYY and CDR2 is QGS. This CDR3 is CSGPLLGDTATDKLIF. In DNA form, the CDR3 reads TGCTCTGGACCCTTACTGGGGGATACGGCCACCGATAAACTCATCTTT.

This clone showed up just a few times. A read error likely explains this, since a far larger clone differs by one base. V and J are TRDV1 and TRDJ3, with TRDD2 as a possible D gene (7 bases). Germline CDR1 is TSWWSYY and CDR2 is QGS. CDR3 length equals 23 residues. The CDR3 DNA follows: TGTGCTCTTGGGGGACCTGGTTCCTACCCTTACTGGGATAGGTCCTGGGACACCCAACAGATGTTTTTC. It is translated as CALGGPGSYPYWDRSWDTQQMFF.

The sample holds a few counts of this clone. A far bigger clonotype differs at one base, so this is likely a read error. At the DNA level, this CDR3 is encoded by other sequences in the same sample as well. V and J are TRDV1 and TRDJ2; 8 nucleotides agree with TRDD3. CDR3 size: 19 residues. The germline gives CDR1 TSWWSYY, CDR2 QGS. The CDR3 nucleotides are TGTGCTCTCGGGGTCCCTATCTGGGGGAGCCCCCCTTTGACAGCACAACTCTTCTTT. Translating gives CALGVPIWGSPPLTAQLFF.

The chain employs TRDV2 and TRDJ3, with D possibly being TRDD3 (6 bases). Germline V lookup: CDR1 GEAIGNYY, CDR2 EKD. Trimming left V 0 bases short and J 0 bases short, with 14 bases between. This CDR3 comprises 19 residues. The CDR3 region has the DNA TGTGCCTGTGACACCGGGCGGGGGACAATCTCCTGGGACACCCGACAGATGTTTTTC. The encoded protein is CACDTGRGTISWDTRQMFF.

The chain joins TRDV2 to TRDJ3; D not certain. The V gene lost 3 bases and the J gene lost 0 bases, with 23 bases spanning the gap. There are 21 residues in the CDR3. Looked up from germline, CDR1 is GEAIGNYY and CDR2 is EKD. The DNA of the CDR3 is TGTGCCTGTGACCCCATCCACCAGAGGACAGGACTCTCCTGGGACACCCGACAGATGTTTTTC. Encoded protein: CACDPIHQRTGLSWDTRQMFF.

The chain uses TRDV2 and TRDJ3; TRDD3 agrees at 10 bases. Looked up from germline, CDR1 is GEAIGNYY and CDR2 is EKD. V was pared by 0 bases and J by 2 bases, with 6 bases of the junction left unmatched. The CDR3 consists of 19 residues. For the CDR3, the DNA is TGTGCCTGTGACACCCTCCTGGGGGATAACACCTGGGACACCCGACAGATGTTTTTC. This encodes CACDTLLGDNTWDTRQMFF.

This clone ranks as large (0.1 to 1%). The same CDR3 is also encoded by other DNA sequences in this sample. In DNA form, the CDR3 reads TGTGCCTGTGACAAAGTACTGGGGGATACGTCCTGGGACACCCGACAGATGTTTTTC. It translates to CACDKVLGDTSWDTRQMFF. J is TRDJ3 and V is TRDV2; 13 bases agree with TRDD3. With V trimmed by 2 bases and J by 1 base, 4 bases remained unmatched. Germline loops: CDR1 GEAIGNYY, CDR2 EKD. This CDR3 region has 19 residues.